The 18 T cell receptor beta chains below all came from one sample that was sequenced in a study of blood T cell repertoires in COVID-19. Libraries were prepared by immunoSEQ multiplex PCR; TCRdb keeps only in-frame clonotypes and omits some of them. Here the sample spans fewer than 650,000 clones, 85% to 90% being singletons. The sample comprised peripheral blood. These receptors came from a woman aged 45 to 65 with COVID-19, enrolled during active disease.

The V gene is TRBV11-1, the J gene TRBJ2-3; D is unresolved. V was shortened by 3 bases and J by 2 bases, with 3 bases between the two germline ends. This CDR3 contains 12 residues. CDR1 and CDR2 from the germline V gene are SGHAT and FQDESV (reference sequence). The CDR3 coding sequence is TGTGCCAGCAGCTTCGTCACAGATACGCAGTATTTT. This gives the protein CASSFVTDTQYF. Based on the CDR3 plus reference TRBV11-1 and TRBJ2-3, the full variable domain is EAEVAQSPRYKITEKSQAVAFWCDPISGHATLYWYRQILGQGPELLVQFQDESVVDDSQLPKDRFSAERLKGVDSTLKIQPAELGDSAMYLCASSFVTDTQYFGPGTRLTVL.

The chain joins TRBV29-1 to TRBJ2-7; TRBD1 matches 10 bases. Per germline, CDR1 SQVTM and CDR2 ANQGSEA. The CDR3 contains 14 residues. J lost 4 bases, V lost 8 bases, and 11 bases had no gene match. CDR3 sequence: CSPMTGGIDYEQYF. The CDR3 bases are TGCAGCCCCATGACAGGGGGCATCGATTACGAGCAGTACTTC.

The chain is built from TRBV19 and TRBJ2-7; no clear D gene. The germline V and J ends were trimmed by 5 bases and 0 bases, with 14 bases remaining between them. Germline V gives CDR1 LNHDA, CDR2 SQIVND (reference sequence). The CDR3 extends over 15 amino acids. The CDR3 bases are TGTGCCAGTAGTCTTACTATCCTAAACTCCTACGAGCAGTACTTC. Translating it yields CASSLTILNSYEQYF.

The chain links TRBV18 to TRBJ2-3; weak D call: TRBD2 (5 bases). Germline V gene sequence: CDR1 KGHSH, CDR2 LQKENI. This CDR3 contains 16 residues. V lost 0 bases and J 0 bases, leaving 10 bases between the germline ends. CDR3 DNA: TGTGCCAGCTCACCACCGGACTTCCTCAGCACAGATACGCAGTATTTT. Its protein is CASSPPDFLSTDTQYF.

This rearrangement joins TRBV6-2 or TRBV6-3 to TRBJ2-7; D is perhaps TRBD2 (5 bases). V lost 5 bases, J lost 3 bases, and 14 bases lay in between. The CDR3 extends over 14 amino acids. Per the germline V gene, CDR1 is MNHEY and CDR2 is SVGEGT. CDR3 loop: CASSPGLGHYEQYF. CDR3 nucleotides: TGTGCCAGCAGTCCCGGACTGGGCCACTACGAGCAGTACTTC.

This rearrangement joins TRBV2 to TRBJ2-4; TRBD1 is a possible D gene (6 bases). Germline V gene data show CDR1 as SNHLY and CDR2 as FYNNEI. This CDR3 comprises 11 residues. V lost 6 bases and J 10 bases, leaving 10 bases between the germline ends. CDR3 residues: CASRIDRIQYF. The CDR3 DNA sequence: TGTGCCAGCAGGATCGACAGGATTCAGTACTTC.

The chain employs TRBV5-1 and TRBJ1-1, with 12 bases that match TRBD1. Germline loops: CDR1 SGHRS, CDR2 YFSETQ. The CDR3 has 18 amino acids. Trimming removed 0 bases from V and 3 bases from J; junction bases left unmatched: 9. In DNA form, the CDR3 reads TGCGCCAGCAGCTTGGTCTGGGACAGGGGGCAGAGGGACACTGAAGCTTTCTTT. It yields the protein CASSLVWDRGQRDTEAFF.

The chain links TRBV5-1 to TRBJ1-1; TRBD1 aligns across 9 bases. The V and J ends lost 4 bases and 6 bases, in that order; junction bases with no gene match: 10. This CDR3 contains 15 residues. Germline V gene data show CDR1 as SGHRS and CDR2 as YFSETQ. CDR3 nucleotides: TGCGCCAGCAGCCTTGACAGGGGGGTCAGTCCTGAAGCTTTCTTT. Protein product: CASSLDRGVSPEAFF.

The chain combines TRBV29-1 with TRBJ1-2; TRBD1 aligns across 8 bases. V lost 3 bases, J lost 4 bases, and 4 bases stayed unmatched. The germline gives CDR1 SQVTM, CDR2 ANQGSEA. The CDR3 has 13 residues. Here the CDR3 DNA reads TGCAGCGTTGATGAGACAGGGGCCTATGGCTACACCTTC. Amino acids: CSVDETGAYGYTF.

The V and J genes are TRBV6-6 and TRBJ2-7, with D unresolved. The V gene lost 5 bases and the J gene lost 5 bases, with 16 bases spanning the gap. The CDR3 consists of 14 residues. In germline, CDR1 is MNHNY, CDR2 SVGAGI (reference sequence). CDR3 in amino acids: CASSRDRVKDEQYF. The CDR3 DNA is TGTGCCAGCAGTCGAGACCGGGTCAAGGACGAGCAGTACTTC.

The chain joins TRBV6-5 to TRBJ1-2; D is perhaps TRBD1 (5 bases). The CDR3 runs 15 residues. Germline CDR1 and CDR2: MNHEY and SVGAGI. Trimming cost V 7 bases and J 8 bases, with 23 bases left between them. CDR3 nucleotide sequence: TGTGCCAGCACAATGCGTGGGACTACTGAGGGGGGCTACACCTTC. It specifies CASTMRGTTEGGYTF.

The table lists this clone with a count of one. The chain employs TRBV2 and TRBJ1-1; D gene ambiguous. The CDR3 extends over 14 amino acids. V shed 5 bases and J shed 1 base, with 11 bases lying between them. The V gene's germline CDR1 is SNHLY and CDR2 FYNNEI. In DNA, the CDR3 is TGTGCCAGCAGTCGACGAGGCCCGAACACTGAAGCTTTCTTT. Its protein is CASSRRGPNTEAFF.

This clone was recorded once. V gene TRBV5-4 combines with J gene TRBJ1-3, with TRBD1 identical over 7 bases. Trimming cost V 4 bases and J 2 bases; bases outside gene matches: 3. Germline CDR1 is SGHNT and CDR2 is YYREEE (reference sequence). This CDR3 is 14 amino acids long. DNA for the CDR3: TGTGCCAGCAGCCGGGGACAGACTGGAAACACCATATATTTT. It yields the protein CASSRGQTGNTIYF.

The chain combines TRBV30 with TRBJ1-1; D call uncertain. The CDR3 is made up of 13 amino acids. Germline lookup yields CDR1 GTSNPN and CDR2 SVGIG (reference sequence). The V and J ends lost 3 bases and 1 base respectively, with 9 bases between them. The CDR3 here is CAWSREENTEAFF. As DNA, the CDR3 is TGTGCCTGGAGCCGGGAAGAGAACACTGAAGCTTTCTTT.

This chain connects TRBV10-2 to TRBJ2-7; D possibly corresponds to TRBD1 (6 bases). Between the trimmed V and J ends, which lost 10 bases and 3 bases, there was a span of 13 bases. This CDR3 is 12 amino acids long. Germline values: CDR1 WSHSY, CDR2 SAAADI. CDR3 in amino acids: CATATGFYEQYF. In DNA form, the CDR3 reads TGCGCCACCGCCACAGGGTTCTACGAGCAGTACTTC.

This clone was detected only a few times. The chain joins TRBV19 to TRBJ1-2; tentatively, D is TRBD1 (5 bases). Germline V CDR1 and CDR2: LNHDA, SQIVND (reference sequence). Trimming shortened V by 5 bases and J by 10 bases, and 17 bases separated the two germline ends. The CDR3 loop spans 13 amino acids. The CDR3 protein is CASSVLQGRDYTF. The CDR3 DNA reads TGTGCCAGTAGTGTACTCCAGGGAAGAGACTACACCTTC.

This chain connects TRBV12-5 to TRBJ2-7; the match to TRBD1 covers 11 bases. Trimming removed 6 bases from V and 2 bases from J; junction bases left unmatched: 3. This CDR3 is 14 amino acids long. Germline CDR1 is LGHNT and CDR2 is FRNRAP. CDR3 DNA sequence: TGTGCTAGTGGGTGGACAGGGGGCCCCTACGAGCAGTACTTC. As protein: CASGWTGGPYEQYF.

The rearrangement uses TRBV2 and TRBJ1-1; the match to TRBD1 covers 12 bases. V lost 4 bases to trimming and J lost 11 bases; unmatched junction nucleotides: 8. From germline, CDR1 is SNHLY and CDR2 FYNNEI. The CDR3 covers 14 residues. In DNA, the CDR3 is TGTGCCAGCAGTGTGGAGGGACAGGGGGCGCGTGCTTTCTTT. Its protein product is CASSVEGQGARAFF.